This T cell receptor (beta chain) stems from a study of beta chain features in type 1 diabetes. There are 15 residues in the CDR3. Germline assignment: CDR1 KGHSH and CDR2 LQKENI. V dropped 0 bases and J dropped 2 bases, with 11 bases sitting between them. Isolated RNA was reverse transcribed in full, so expressed TCRB transcripts were sequenced. Profiled with immunoSEQ multiplex PCR; TCRdb holds only in-frame clones, not every one. The data contain under 250,000 clones, roughly 15% of them singletons. Comments on this clone: Its specificity is not known.

The study's findings and limits: These data did not resolve whether HLA type affects TCRB rearrangement. There was a moderate but significant shortening of TCRB CDR3s in all four CD4+ subsets of Type 1 diabetes patients.

The sequence was collected from a woman between 40 and 50 years old in good health. The material sequenced was naive CD4+ T cells from blood. The chain joins TRBV18 to TRBJ2-7, with D perhaps matching TRBD2 (6 bases). The CDR3 DNA sequence: TGTGCCAGCTCACCACCAGGTGGAGGGACCTACGAGCAGTACTTC. Translated: CASSPPGGGTYEQYF. Full variable domain (remainder filled in from reference TRBV18 and TRBJ2-7): NAGVMQNPRHLVRRRGQEARLRCSPMKGHSHVYWYRQLPEEGLKFMVYLQKENIIDESGMPKERFSAEFPKEGPSILRIQQVVRGDSAAYFCASSPPGGGTYEQYFGPGTRLTVT.